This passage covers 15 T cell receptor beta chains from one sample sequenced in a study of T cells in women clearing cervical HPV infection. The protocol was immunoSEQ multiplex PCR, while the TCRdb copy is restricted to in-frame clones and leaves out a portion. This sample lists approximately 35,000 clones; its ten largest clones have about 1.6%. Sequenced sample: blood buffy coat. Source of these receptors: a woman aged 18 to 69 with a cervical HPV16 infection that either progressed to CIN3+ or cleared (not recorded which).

The DNA read from the CDR3 is TGTGCCAGCAAGGCTAGCGGATTCACAGATACG. Protein product: CASKASGFTDT. The entire CDR3 reads CASKASGFTDTQYF. The genes are TRBV28 and TRBJ2-3; TRBD2 agrees at 7 bases. With the read ending 3 residues before the CDR3 end, the germline J gene is used to fill in that end. Trimming removed 7 bases from V and 2 bases from J; junction bases left unmatched: 6. The CDR3 loop spans 14 amino acids. Germline CDR1 MDHEN, CDR2 SYDVKM.

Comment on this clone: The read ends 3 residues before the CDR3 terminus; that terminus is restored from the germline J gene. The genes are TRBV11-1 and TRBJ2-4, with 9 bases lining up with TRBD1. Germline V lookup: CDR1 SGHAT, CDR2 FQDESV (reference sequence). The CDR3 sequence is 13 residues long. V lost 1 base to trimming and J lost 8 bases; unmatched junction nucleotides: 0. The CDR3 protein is CASSLGTGDIQYF. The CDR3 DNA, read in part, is TGTGCCAGCAGCTTAGGGACAGGGGACATT.

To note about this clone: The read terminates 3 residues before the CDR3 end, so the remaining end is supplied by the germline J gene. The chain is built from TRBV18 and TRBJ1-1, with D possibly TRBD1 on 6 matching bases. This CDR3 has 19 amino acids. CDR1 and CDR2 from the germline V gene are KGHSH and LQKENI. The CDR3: CASSLLQRGAPGVGETAFF. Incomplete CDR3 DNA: TGTGCCAGCTCACTACTGCAGCGGGGGGCTCCGGGGGTCGGAGAGACA.

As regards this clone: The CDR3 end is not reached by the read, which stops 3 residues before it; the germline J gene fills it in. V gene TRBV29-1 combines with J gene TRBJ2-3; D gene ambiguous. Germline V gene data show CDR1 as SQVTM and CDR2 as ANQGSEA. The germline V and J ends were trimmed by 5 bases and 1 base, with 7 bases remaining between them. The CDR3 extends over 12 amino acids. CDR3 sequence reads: CSVTTGTDTQYF. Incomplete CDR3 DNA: TGCAGCGTTACGACTGGCACAGATACG.

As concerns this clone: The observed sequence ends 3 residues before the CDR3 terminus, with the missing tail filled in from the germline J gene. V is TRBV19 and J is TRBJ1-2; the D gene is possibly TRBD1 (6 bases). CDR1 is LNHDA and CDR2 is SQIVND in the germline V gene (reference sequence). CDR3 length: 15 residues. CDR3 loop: CASSRTGKSSYDYTF. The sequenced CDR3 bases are TGTGCCAGTAGTAGAACAGGGAAGAGCTCCTACGAC.

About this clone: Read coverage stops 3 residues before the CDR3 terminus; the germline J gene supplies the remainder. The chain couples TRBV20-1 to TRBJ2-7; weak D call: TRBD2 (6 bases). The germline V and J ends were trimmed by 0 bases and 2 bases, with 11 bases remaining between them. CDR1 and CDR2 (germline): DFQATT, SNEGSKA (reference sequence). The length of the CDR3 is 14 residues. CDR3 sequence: CSARDSGTPYEQYF. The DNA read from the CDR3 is TGCAGTGCTAGAGATTCAGGGACTCCCTACGAG.

The DNA read from the CDR3 is TGCGCCAGCAGCTCCGAGCGGGTCACAGATACG. Its protein product is CASSSERVTDT. The CDR3 in full is CASSSERVTDTQYF. This chain joins TRBV5-1 and TRBJ2-3, with a possible D match to TRBD2 (6 bases). The read stops 3 residues short of the end of the CDR3; the missing end is completed from the germline J gene. Per the germline V gene, CDR1 is SGHRS and CDR2 is YFSETQ. This CDR3 contains 14 residues. V lost 3 bases, J lost 2 bases, and 10 bases lay in between.

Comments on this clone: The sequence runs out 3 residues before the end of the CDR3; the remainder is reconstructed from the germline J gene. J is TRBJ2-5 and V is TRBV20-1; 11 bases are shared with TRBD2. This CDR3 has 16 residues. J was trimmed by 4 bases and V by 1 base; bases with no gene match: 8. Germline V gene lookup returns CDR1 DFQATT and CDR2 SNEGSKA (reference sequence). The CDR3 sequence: CSARGSLAGDRETQYF. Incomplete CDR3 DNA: TGCAGTGCTAGAGGTTCACTAGCGGGAGATCGAGAGACC.

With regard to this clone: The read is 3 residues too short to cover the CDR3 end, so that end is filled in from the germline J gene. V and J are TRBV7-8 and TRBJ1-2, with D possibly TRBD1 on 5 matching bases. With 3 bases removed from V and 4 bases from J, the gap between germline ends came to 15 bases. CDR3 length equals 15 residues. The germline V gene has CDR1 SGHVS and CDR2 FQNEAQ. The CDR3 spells CASSLDGGRGYGYTF. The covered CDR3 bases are TGTGCCAGCAGCTTGGACGGGGGTCGCGGCTATGGC. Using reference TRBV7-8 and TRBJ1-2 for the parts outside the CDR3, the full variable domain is GAGVSQSPRYKVAKRGQDVALRCDPISGHVSLFWYQQALGQGPEFLTYFQNEAQLDKSGLPSDRFFAERPEGSVSTLKIQRTQQEDSAVYLCASSLDGGRGYGYTFGSGTRLTVV.

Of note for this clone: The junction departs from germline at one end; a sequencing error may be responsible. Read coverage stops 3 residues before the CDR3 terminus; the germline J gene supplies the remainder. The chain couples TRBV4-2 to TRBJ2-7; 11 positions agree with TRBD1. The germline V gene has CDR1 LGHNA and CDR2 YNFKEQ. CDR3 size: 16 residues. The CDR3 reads CASSQDGQGAAYEQYF. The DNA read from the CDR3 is TGCGCCAGCAGCCAAGATGGACAGGGGGCCGCCTACGAG.

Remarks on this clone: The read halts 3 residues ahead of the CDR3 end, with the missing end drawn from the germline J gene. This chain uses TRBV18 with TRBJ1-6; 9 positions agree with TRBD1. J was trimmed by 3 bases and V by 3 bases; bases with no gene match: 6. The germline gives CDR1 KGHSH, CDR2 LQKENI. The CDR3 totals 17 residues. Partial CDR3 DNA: TGTGCCAGCTCACCCCGGACAGGGGACGGCTATAATTCACCC. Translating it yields CASSPRTGDGYNSP. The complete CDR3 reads CASSPRTGDGYNSPLHF.

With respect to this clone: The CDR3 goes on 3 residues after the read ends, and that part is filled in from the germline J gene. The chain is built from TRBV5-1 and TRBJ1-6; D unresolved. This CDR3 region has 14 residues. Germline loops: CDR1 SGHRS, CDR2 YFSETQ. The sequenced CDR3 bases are TGCGCCAGCAGCTTGCAGGCACAACCTGACCCC. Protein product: CASSLQAQPDP. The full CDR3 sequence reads CASSLQAQPDPLHF. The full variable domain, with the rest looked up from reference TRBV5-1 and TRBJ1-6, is KAGVTQTPRYLIKTRGQQVTLSCSPISGHRSVSWYQQTPGQGLQFLFEYFSETQRNKGNFPGRFSGRQFSNSRSEMNVSTLELGDSALYLCASSLQAQPDPLHFGNGTRLTVT.

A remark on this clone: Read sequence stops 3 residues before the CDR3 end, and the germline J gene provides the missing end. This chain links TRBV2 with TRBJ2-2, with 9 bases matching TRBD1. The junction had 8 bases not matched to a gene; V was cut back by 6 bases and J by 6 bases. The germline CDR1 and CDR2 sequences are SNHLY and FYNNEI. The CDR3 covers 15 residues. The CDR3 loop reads CASRPGTGIAGELFF. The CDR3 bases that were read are TGTGCCAGCAGGCCAGGGACAGGGATAGCCGGGGAG.

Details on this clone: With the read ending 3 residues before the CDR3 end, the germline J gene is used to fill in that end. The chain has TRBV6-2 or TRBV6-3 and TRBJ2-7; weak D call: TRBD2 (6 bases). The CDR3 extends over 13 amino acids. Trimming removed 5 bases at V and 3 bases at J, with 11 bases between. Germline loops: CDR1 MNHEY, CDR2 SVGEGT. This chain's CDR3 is CASSPGTYYEQYF. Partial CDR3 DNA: TGTGCCAGCAGTCCCGGGACTTACTACGAG.

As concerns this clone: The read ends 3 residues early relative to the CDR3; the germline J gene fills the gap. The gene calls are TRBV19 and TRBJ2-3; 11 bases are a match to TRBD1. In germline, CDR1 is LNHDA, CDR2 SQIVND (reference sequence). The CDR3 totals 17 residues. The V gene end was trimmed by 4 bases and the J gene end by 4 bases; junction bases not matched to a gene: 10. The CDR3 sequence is CASSTKFRTGGADTQYF. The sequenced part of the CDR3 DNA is TGTGCCAGTAGTACAAAATTCCGGACAGGGGGCGCAGATACG.